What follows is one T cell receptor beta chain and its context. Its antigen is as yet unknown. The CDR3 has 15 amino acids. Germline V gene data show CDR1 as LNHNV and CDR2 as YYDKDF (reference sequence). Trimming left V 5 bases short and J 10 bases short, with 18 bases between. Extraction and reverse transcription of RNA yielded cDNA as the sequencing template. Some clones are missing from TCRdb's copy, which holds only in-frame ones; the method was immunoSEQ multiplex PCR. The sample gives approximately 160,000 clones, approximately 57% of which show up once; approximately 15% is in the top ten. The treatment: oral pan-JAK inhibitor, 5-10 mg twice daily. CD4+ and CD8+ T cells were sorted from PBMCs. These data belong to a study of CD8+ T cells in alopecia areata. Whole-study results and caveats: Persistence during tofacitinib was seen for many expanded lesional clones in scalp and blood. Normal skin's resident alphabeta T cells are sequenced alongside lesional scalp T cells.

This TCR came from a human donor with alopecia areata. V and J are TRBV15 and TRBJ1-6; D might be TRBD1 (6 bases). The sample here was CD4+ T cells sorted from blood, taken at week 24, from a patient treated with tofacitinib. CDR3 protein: CATSSSQGSESPLHF. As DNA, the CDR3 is TGTGCCACCAGCTCCAGCCAGGGGTCTGAGTCACCCCTCCACTTT.